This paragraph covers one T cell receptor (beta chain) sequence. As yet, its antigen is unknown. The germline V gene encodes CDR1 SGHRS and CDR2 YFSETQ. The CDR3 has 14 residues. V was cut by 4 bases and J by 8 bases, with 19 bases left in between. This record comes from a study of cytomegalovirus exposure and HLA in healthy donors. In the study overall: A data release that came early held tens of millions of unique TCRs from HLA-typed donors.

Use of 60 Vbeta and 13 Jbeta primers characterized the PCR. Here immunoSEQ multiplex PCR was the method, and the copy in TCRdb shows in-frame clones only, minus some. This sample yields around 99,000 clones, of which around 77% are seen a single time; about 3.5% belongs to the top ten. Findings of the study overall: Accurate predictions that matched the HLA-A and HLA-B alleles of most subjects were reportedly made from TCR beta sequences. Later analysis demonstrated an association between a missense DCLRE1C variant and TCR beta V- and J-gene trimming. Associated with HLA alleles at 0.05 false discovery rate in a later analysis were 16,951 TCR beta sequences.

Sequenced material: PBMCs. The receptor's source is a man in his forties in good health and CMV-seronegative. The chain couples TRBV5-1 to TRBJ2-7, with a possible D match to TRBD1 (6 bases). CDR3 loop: CASSLDSSGVQQYF. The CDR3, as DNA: TGCGCCAGCAGCCTGGACAGTTCAGGGGTGCAGCAGTACTTC.